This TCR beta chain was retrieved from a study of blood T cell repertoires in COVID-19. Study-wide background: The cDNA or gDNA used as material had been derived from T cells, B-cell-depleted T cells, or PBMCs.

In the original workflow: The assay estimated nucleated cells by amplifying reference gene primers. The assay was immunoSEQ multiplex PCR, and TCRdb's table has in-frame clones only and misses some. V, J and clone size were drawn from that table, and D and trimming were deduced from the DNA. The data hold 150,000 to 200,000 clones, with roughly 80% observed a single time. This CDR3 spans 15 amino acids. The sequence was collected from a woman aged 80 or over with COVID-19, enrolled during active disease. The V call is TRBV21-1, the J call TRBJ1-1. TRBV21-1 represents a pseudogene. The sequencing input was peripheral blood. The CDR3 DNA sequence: TGTGCCAGCAGCAAAAGCGCGGCCGAGAACACTGAAGCTTTCTTT. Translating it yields CASSKSAAENTEAFF.